This T cell receptor (beta chain) was sequenced in a study of blood T cell repertoires in COVID-19. About the research overall: The United States, Italy and Spain supplied acute and convalescent COVID-19 samples. PBMCs, B-cell-depleted T cells, or T cells provided the cDNA or gDNA that made up the material.

This clone was detected only once. In the authors' workflow: Reference gene primer amplification yielded estimated nucleated cell counts. Assay used: immunoSEQ multiplex PCR; TCRdb lists only in-frame clones, some missing. The D gene and trimming were derived from the DNA, and the V and J assignments and clone size from that table. The sample shows around 88,000 clones, approximately 84% of them seen only once. The length of the CDR3 is 14 residues. The V gene's germline CDR1 is MDHEN and CDR2 SYDVKM. The V and J ends lost 6 bases and 2 bases, in that order; junction bases with no gene match: 5. Sequencing was carried out using peripheral blood. This sequence joins TRBV28 and TRBJ1-2; 8 bases agree with TRBD1. This TCR came from a woman of 80 years or more with acute or convalescent COVID-19. The CDR3 bases are TGTGCCAGCAGGGGGACAGGTTGGAACTATGGCTACACCTTC. This encodes CASRGTGWNYGYTF.